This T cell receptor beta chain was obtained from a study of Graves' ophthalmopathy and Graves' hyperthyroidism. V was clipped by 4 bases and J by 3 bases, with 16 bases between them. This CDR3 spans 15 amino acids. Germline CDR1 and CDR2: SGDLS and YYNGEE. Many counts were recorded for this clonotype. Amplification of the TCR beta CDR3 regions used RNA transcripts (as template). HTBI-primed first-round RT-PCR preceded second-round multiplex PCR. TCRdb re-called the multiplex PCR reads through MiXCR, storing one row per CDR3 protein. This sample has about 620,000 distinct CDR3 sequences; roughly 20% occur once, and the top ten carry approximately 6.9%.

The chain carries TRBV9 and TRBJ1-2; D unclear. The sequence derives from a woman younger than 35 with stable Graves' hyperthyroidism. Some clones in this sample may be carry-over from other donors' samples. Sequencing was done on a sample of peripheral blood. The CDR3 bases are TGTGCCAGCAGCCCCTATGCGGGGTGGGACTATGGCTACACCTTC. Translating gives CASSPYAGWDYGYTF.